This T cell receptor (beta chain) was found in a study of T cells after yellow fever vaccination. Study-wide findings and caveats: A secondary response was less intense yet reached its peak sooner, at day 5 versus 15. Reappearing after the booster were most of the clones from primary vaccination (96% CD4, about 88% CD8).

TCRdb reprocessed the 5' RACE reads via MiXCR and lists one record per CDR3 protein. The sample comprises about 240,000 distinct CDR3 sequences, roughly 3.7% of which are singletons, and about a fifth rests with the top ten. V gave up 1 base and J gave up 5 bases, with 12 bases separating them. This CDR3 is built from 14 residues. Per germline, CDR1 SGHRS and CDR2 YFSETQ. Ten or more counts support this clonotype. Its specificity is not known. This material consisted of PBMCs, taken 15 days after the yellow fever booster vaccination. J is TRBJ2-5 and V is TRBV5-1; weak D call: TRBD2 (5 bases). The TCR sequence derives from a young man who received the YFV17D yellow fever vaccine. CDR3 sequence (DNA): TGCGCCAGCAGCTTGAGGCTAGCAAGTGAGACCCAGTACTTC. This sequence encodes CASSLRLASETQYF.